Each of the 3 T cell receptor beta chains below was sequenced from the same sample in a study of T cells after yellow fever vaccination. MiXCR, applied by TCRdb to the 5' RACE reads, yields one record per CDR3 protein. This sample has 360,000 or so distinct CDR3 sequences, with 11% found just once. This specimen was PBMCs, taken on the day of the first yellow fever vaccination. The receptors come from a young man who received the YFV17D yellow fever vaccine.

This clonotype was picked up a small number of times. The genes are TRBV30 and TRBJ1-1, with unresolved D. Trimming shortened V by 1 base and J by 0 bases, and 3 bases separated the two germline ends. Germline CDR1 is GTSNPN and CDR2 is SVGIG (reference sequence). The CDR3 extends over 12 amino acids. The CDR3 reads CAWSALNTEAFF. CDR3 nucleotide sequence: TGTGCCTGGAGTGCTCTGAACACTGAAGCTTTCTTT.

This chain connects TRBV2 to TRBJ1-6, with 8 bases matching TRBD1. The CDR3 sequence is 14 residues long. CDR1 and CDR2 from the germline V gene are SNHLY and FYNNEI. Trimming took 7 bases from V and 9 from J; bases not matched to a gene: 8. The CDR3 coding sequence is TGTGCCAGCATCCCGAACAGGGGGGGTTCACCCCTCCACTTT. It codes for CASIPNRGGSPLHF.

This sequence joins TRBV5-1 and TRBJ2-7, with TRBD1 matching over 10 bases. V was clipped by 5 bases and J by 5 bases; unmatched bases: 7. The CDR3 is 14 residues long. Germline-derived CDR1 and CDR2 are SGHRS and YFSETQ. The CDR3 protein is CASSLTGTGDEQYV. CDR3 DNA sequence: TGCGCCAGCAGTTTAACCGGGACAGGGGACGAGCAGTACGTC.